This T cell receptor beta chain was observed in a study of blood T cell repertoires in COVID-19. The germline gives CDR1 WNHNN, CDR2 SYGVQD (reference sequence). The V segment lost 3 bases and the J segment 1 base; nucleotides outside the gene matches: 5. The CDR3 consists of 16 residues. Using immunoSEQ multiplex PCR, the repertoire was profiled, and TCRdb retains in-frame clones only, with some absent. Among about 190,000 clones listed, 65% to 80% were seen once. The receptor was derived from a woman between 45 and 60 years old with acute or convalescent COVID-19. Sequencing was performed on peripheral blood. This rearrangement joins TRBV10-1 to TRBJ1-3; 8 bases agree with TRBD1. Here the CDR3 reads CASSDRTGPSGNTIYF. CDR3 sequence (DNA): TGCGCCAGCAGTGACCGGACAGGGCCGTCTGGAAACACCATATATTTT.